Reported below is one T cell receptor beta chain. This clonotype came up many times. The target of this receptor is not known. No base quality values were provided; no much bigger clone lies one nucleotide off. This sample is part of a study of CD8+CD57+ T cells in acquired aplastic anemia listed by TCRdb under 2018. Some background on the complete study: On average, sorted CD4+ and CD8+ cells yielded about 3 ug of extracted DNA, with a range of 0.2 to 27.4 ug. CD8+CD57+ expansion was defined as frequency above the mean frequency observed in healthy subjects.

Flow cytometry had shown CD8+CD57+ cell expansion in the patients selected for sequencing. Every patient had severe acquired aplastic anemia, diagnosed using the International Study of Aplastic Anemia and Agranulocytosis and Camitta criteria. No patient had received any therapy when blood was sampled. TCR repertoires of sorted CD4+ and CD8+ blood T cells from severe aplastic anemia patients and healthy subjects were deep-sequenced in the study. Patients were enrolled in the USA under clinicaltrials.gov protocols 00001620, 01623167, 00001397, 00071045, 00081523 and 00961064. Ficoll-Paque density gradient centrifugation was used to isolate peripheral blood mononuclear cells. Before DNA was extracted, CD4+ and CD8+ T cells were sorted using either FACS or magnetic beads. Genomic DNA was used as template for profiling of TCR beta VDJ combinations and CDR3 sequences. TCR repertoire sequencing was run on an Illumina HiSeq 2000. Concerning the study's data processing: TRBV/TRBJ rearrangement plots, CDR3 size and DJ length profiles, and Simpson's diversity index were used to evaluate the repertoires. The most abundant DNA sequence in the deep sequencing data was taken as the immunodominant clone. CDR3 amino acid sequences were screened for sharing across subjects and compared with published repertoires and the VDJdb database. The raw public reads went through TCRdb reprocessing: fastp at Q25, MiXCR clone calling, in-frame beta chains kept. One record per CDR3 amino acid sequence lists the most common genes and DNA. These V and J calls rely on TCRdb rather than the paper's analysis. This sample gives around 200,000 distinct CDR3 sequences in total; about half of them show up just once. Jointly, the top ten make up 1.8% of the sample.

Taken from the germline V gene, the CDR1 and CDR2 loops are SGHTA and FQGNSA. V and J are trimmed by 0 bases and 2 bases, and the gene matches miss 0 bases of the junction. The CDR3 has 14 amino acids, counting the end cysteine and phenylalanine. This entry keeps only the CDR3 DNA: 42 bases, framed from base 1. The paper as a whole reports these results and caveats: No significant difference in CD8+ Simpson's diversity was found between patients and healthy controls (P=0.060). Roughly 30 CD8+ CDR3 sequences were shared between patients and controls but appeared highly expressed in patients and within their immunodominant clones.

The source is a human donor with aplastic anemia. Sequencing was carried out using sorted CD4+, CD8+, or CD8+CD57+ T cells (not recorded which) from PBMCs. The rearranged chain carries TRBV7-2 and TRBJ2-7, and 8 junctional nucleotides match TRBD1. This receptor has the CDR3 CASSLAGQAYEQYF. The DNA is TGTGCCAGCAGCTTAGCGGGACAGGCCTACGAGCAGTACTTC. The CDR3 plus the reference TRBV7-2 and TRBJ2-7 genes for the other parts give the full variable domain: GAGVSQSPSNKVTEKGKDVELRCDPISGHTALYWYRQSLGQGLEFLIYFQGNSAPDKSGLPSDRFSAERTGGSVSTLTIQRTQQEDSAVYLCASSLAGQAYEQYFGPGTRLTVT.